This T cell receptor beta chain derives from a study of brain T cells in children with intractable seizures. TCRdb's table, derived via immunoSEQ multiplex PCR, lists solely in-frame clones and lacks some. The sample consists of tens of thousands of clones, about 92% of them appearing once. Study findings and constraints: Pre- and post-surgery blood differed in depth, so pre-surgery absences may be undersampling. HCMV serostatus was not known, and viral specificity came from CDR3 similarity only.

Trimming cost V 4 bases and J 4 bases, with 17 bases left between them. Germline V gene sequence: CDR1 SGHDT, CDR2 YYEEEE. The CDR3 totals 15 residues. Surgery cases with the highest brain T cell transcript signatures were chosen for sequencing. At least one anti-epileptic drug was given before surgery. With respect to this clone: Its matching antigen is unknown.

V is TRBV5-6 and J is TRBJ1-2; D gene uncertain. The receptor comes from a boy in the first two years of life with tuberous sclerosis and intractable seizures. The sample in question was peripheral blood, obtained at surgery. The chain's CDR3 is CASSPYGQDFYGYTF. The DNA for the CDR3 is TGTGCCAGCAGCCCGTACGGGCAAGACTTCTATGGCTACACCTTC.